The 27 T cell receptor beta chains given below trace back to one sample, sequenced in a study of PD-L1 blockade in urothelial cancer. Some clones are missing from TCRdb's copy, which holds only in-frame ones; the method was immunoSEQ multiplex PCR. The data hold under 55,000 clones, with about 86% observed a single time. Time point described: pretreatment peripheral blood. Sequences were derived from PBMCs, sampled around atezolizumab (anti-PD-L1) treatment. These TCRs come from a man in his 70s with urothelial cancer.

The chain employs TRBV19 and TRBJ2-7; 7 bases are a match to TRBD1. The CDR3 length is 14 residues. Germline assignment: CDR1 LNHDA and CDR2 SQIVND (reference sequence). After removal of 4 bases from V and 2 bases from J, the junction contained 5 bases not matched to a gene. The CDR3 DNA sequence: TGTGCCAGTAGTAATGCAGGGGGAACCTACGAGCAGTACTTC. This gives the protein CASSNAGGTYEQYF.

The DNA for the CDR3 is TGTGCCACCAGCAGAGGGGACAGGAGCAATCAGCCCCAGCATTTT. Translating gives CATSRGDRSNQPQHF. The V call is TRBV15, the J call TRBJ1-5; TRBD1 aligns across 8 bases. V shed 1 base and J 1 base; nucleotides not matched to a gene: 0. CDR3 length: 15 residues. Germline values: CDR1 LNHNV, CDR2 YYDKDF (reference sequence).

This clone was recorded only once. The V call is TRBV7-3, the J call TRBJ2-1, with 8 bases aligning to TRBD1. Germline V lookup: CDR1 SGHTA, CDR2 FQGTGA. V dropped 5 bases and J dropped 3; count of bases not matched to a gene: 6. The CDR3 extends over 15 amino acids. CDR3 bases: TGTGCCAGCAGCCTTGGACAGGGCAACTACAATGAGCAGTTCTTC. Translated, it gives CASSLGQGNYNEQFF.

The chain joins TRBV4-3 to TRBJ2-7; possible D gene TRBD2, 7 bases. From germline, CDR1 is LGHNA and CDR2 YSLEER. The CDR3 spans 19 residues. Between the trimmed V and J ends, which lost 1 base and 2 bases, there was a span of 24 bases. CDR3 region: CASSQGPRERGAQTYEQYF. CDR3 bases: TGCGCCAGCAGCCAAGGCCCCAGGGAACGGGGGGCTCAAACCTACGAGCAGTACTTC.

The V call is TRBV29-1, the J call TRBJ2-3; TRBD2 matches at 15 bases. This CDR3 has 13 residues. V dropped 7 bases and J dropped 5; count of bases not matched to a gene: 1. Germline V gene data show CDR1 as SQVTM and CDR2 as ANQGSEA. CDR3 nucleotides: TGCAGCGGGACTAGCGGGGGGGGAGATACGCAGTATTTT. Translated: CSGTSGGGDTQYF.

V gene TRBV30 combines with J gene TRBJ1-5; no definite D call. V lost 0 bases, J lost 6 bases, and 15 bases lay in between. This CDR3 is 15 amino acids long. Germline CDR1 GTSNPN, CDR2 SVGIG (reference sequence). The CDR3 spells CAWSVLRGSGQPQHF. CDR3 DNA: TGTGCCTGGAGTGTACTGAGAGGGTCGGGTCAGCCCCAGCATTTT.

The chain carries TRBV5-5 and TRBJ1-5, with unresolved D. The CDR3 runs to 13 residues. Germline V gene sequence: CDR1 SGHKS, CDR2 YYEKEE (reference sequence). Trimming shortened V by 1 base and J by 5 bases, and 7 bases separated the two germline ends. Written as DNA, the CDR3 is TGTGCCAGCAGCTTGTTTTCGGATCAGCCCCAGCATTTT. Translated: CASSLFSDQPQHF. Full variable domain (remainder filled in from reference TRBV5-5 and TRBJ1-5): DAGVTQSPTHLIKTRGQQVTLRCSPISGHKSVSWYQQVLGQGPQFIFQYYEKEERGRGNFPDRFSARQFPNYSSELNVNALLLGDSALYLCASSLFSDQPQHFGDGTRLSIL.

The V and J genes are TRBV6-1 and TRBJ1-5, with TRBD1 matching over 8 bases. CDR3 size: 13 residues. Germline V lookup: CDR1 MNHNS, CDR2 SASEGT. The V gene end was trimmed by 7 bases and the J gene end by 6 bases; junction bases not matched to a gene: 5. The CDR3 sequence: CASMDRDGQPQHF. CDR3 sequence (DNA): TGTGCCAGCATGGACAGGGACGGTCAGCCCCAGCATTTT.

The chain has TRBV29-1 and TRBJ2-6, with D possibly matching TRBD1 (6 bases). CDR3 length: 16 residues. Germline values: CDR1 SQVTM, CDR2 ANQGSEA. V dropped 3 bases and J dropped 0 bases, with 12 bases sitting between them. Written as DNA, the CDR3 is TGCAGCGTTGAGGGCAGGGGAAACTCTGGGGCCAACGTCCTGACTTTC. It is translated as CSVEGRGNSGANVLTF.

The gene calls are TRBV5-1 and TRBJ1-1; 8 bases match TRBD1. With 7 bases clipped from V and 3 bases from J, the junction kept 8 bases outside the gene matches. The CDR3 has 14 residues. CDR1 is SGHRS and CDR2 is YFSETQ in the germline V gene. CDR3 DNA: TGCGCCAGCGGGGGGCAGGGGGCGTACACTGAAGCTTTCTTT. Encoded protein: CASGGQGAYTEAFF.

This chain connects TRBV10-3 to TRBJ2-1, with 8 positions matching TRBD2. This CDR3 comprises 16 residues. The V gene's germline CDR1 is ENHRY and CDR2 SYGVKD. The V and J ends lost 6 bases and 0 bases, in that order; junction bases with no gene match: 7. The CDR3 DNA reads TGTGCCATCAGAAGTAGCGGGAAGAGCTCCTACAATGAGCAGTTCTTC. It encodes CAIRSSGKSSYNEQFF.

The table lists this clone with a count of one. The CDR3 protein is CASSSGTGQETQYF. The CDR3 nucleotides are TGTGCCAGCAGCTCTGGGACAGGCCAAGAGACCCAGTACTTC. The chain employs TRBV5-4 and TRBJ2-5; TRBD1 agrees at 8 bases. The CDR3 sequence is 14 residues long. The ends lost 3 bases at V and 1 base at J; junction bases unmatched: 2. Per germline, CDR1 SGHNT and CDR2 YYREEE (reference sequence).

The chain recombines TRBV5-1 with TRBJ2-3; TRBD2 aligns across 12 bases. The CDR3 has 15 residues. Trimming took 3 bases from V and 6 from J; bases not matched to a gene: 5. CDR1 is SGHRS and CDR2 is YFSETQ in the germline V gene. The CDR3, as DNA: TGCGCCAGCAGCTCCGGGACTAGCGGGTCCGATACGCAGTATTTT. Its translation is CASSSGTSGSDTQYF.

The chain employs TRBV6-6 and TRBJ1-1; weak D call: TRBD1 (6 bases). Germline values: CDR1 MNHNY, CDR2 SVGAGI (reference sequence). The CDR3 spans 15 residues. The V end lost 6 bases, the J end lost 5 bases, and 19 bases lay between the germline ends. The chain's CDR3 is CASSKPSAGTTEAFF. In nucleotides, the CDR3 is TGTGCCAGCAGCAAACCATCAGCGGGGACAACTGAAGCTTTCTTT.

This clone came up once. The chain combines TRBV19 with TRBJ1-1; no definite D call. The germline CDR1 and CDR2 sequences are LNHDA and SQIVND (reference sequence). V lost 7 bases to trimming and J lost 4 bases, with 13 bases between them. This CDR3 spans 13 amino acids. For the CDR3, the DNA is TGTGCCAGTACCCTAACCGGGAGCACTGAAGCTTTCTTT. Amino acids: CASTLTGSTEAFF. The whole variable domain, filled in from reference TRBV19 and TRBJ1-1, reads DGGITQSPKYLFRKEGQNVTLSCEQNLNHDAMYWYRQDPGQGLRLIYYSQIVNDFQKGDIAEGYSVSREKKESFPLTVTSAQKNPTAFYLCASTLTGSTEAFFGQGTRLTVV.

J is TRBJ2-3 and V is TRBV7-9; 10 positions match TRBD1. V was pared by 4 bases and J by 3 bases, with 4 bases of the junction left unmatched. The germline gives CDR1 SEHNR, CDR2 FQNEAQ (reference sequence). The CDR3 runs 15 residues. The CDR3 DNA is TGTGCCAGCAGCTCCCGACAGGGGGCAACAGATACGCAGTATTTT. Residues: CASSSRQGATDTQYF.

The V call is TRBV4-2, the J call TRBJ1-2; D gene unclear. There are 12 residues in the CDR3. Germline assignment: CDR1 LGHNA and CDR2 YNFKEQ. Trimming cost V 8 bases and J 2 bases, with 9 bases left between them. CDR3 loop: CASAGRNYGYTF. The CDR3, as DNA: TGTGCCAGCGCGGGCAGAAACTATGGCTACACCTTC.

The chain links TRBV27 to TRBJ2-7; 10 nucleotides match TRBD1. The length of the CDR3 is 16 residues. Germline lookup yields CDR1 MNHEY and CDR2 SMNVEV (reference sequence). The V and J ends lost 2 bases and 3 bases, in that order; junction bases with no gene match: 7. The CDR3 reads CASSLLPGTGVYEQYF. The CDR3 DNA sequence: TGTGCCAGCAGTTTACTCCCCGGGACAGGGGTCTACGAGCAGTACTTC.

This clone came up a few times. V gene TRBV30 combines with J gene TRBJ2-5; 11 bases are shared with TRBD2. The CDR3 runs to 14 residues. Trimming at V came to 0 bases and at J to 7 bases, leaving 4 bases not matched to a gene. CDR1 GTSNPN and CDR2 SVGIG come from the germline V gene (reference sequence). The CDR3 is CAWSVLAGAVTQYF. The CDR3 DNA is TGTGCCTGGAGTGTACTAGCGGGGGCCGTGACCCAGTACTTC.

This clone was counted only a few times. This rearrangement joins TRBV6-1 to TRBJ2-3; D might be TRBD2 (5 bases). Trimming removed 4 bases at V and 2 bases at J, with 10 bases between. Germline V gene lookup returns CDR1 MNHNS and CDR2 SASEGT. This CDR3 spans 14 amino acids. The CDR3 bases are TGTGCCAGCAGTGGGATAGGACTCACAGATACGCAGTATTTT. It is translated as CASSGIGLTDTQYF.

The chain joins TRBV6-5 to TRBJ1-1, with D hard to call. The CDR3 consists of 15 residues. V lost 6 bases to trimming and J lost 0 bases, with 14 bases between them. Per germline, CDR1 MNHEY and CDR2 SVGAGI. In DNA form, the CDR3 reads TGTGCCAGCAGACCCCCCCGAGGTATGAACACTGAAGCTTTCTTT. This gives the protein CASRPPRGMNTEAFF.

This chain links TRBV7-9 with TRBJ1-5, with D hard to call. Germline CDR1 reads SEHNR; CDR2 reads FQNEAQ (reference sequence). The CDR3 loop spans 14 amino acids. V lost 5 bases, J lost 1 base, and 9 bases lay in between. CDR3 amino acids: CASSQELSNQPQHF. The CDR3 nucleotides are TGTGCCAGCAGCCAAGAGTTGAGCAATCAGCCCCAGCATTTT.

As DNA, the CDR3 is TGTGCCACCAGCAAACAGAGTAGCTATGGCTACACCTTC. It encodes CATSKQSSYGYTF. The V call is TRBV15, the J call TRBJ1-2; D call uncertain. V dropped 4 bases and J dropped 4 bases, with 10 bases sitting between them. Germline CDR1 is LNHNV and CDR2 is YYDKDF (reference sequence). The CDR3 loop spans 13 amino acids. The entire variable domain, with the rest obtained from reference TRBV15 and TRBJ1-2, is as follows: DAMVIQNPRYQVTQFGKPVTLSCSQTLNHNVMYWYQQKSSQAPKLLFHYYDKDFNNEADTPDNFQSRRPNTSFCFLDIRSPGLGDTAMYLCATSKQSSYGYTFGSGTRLTVV.

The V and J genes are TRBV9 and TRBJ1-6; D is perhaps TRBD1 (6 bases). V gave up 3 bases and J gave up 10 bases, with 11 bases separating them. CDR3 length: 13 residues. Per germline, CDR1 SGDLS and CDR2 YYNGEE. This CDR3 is CASSADSGSPLHF. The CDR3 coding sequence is TGTGCCAGCAGCGCGGACAGTGGCTCACCCCTCCACTTT.

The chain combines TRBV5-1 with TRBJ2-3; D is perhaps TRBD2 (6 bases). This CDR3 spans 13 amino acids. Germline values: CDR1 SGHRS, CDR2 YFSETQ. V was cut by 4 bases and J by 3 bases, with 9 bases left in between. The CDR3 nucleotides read TGCGCCAGCAGCGGGACTGGGACAGATACGCAGTATTTT. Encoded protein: CASSGTGTDTQYF. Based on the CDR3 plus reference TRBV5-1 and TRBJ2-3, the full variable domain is KAGVTQTPRYLIKTRGQQVTLSCSPISGHRSVSWYQQTPGQGLQFLFEYFSETQRNKGNFPGRFSGRQFSNSRSEMNVSTLELGDSALYLCASSGTGTDTQYFGPGTRLTVL.

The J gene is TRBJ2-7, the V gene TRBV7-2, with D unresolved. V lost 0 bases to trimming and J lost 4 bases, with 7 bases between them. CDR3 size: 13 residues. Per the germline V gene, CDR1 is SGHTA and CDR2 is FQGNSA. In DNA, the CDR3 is TGTGCCAGCAGCTTAGCAGCCGCTTACGAGCAGTACTTC. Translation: CASSLAAAYEQYF.

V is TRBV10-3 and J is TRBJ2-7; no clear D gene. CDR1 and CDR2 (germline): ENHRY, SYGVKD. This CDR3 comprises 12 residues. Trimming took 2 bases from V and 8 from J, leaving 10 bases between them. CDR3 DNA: TGTGCCATCAGTGAGAACAGTTGGAAGCAGTACTTC. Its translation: CAISENSWKQYF.